The 14 T cell receptor beta chains listed next were all sequenced from one sample in a study of CD8+CD57+ T cells in acquired aplastic anemia. Profiling that covered TCR beta VDJ and CDR3 relied on genomic DNA as its template. Each CDR3 protein is one row after TCRdb ran MiXCR on the reads. The sample yields fewer than 200,000 distinct CDR3 sequences, around 40% seen once. Sequenced material: sorted CD4+, CD8+, or CD8+CD57+ T cells (not recorded which) from PBMCs. The receptors were gathered from a human donor in good health.

On this clonotype: Given a much more abundant clone one base away, this may be a read error. This chain's CDR3 is CASSGTGQGWAYEQYF. As DNA, the CDR3 is TGTGCCAGCAGCGGGACAGGGCAGGGTTGGGCCTACGAGCAGTACTTC. The gene calls are TRBV28 and TRBJ2-7, with TRBD1 matching over 9 bases. Germline trimming cut 6 bases from V and 2 bases from J; bases unmatched to any gene: 11. The length of the CDR3 is 16 residues. Germline V lookup: CDR1 MDHEN, CDR2 SYDVKM.

Note on this clonotype: Given a much more abundant clone one base away, this may be a read error. V is TRBV9 and J is TRBJ2-7; 11 nucleotides match TRBD2. CDR3 length: 15 residues. V lost 1 base, J lost 5 bases, and 5 bases stayed unmatched. CDR1 SGDLS and CDR2 YYNGEE come from the germline V gene. CDR3 bases: TGTGCCAGCAGCGTATCACTAGCGGGAGACAACGAGCAGTACTTC. Its protein product is CASSVSLAGDNEQYF.

Ten or more counts support this clonotype. The chain has TRBV14 and TRBJ1-2; D is ambiguous. The CDR3 spans 14 residues. Trimming removed 1 base from V and 3 bases from J, with 9 bases in between. The germline gives CDR1 SGHDN, CDR2 FVKESK. The CDR3 coding sequence is TGTGCCAGCAGCCAAGGTCGGCAAGACTATGGCTACACCTTC. It yields the protein CASSQGRQDYGYTF.

As regards this clonotype: Given a much more abundant clone one base away, this may be a read error. The chain joins TRBV6-1 to TRBJ2-2, with D possibly matching TRBD2 (6 bases). The CDR3 extends over 14 amino acids. V lost 6 bases, J lost 2 bases, and 10 bases lay in between. Germline lookup yields CDR1 MNHNS and CDR2 SASEGT. CDR3 protein: CASSRAGNTGELFF. CDR3 nucleotide sequence: TGTGCCAGCAGCCGGGCGGGAAACACCGGGGAGCTGTTTTTT.

This clonotype has a single count. The chain couples TRBV20-1 to TRBJ1-2, with D possibly matching TRBD1 (5 bases). This CDR3 comprises 14 residues. Looked up from germline, CDR1 is DFQATT and CDR2 is SNEGSKA (reference sequence). CDR3 in amino acids: CSTARVEETYGYTF. Written as DNA, the CDR3 is TGCAGCACCGCCAGGGTCGAAGAGACCTATGGCTACACCTTC.

Points on this clonotype: This may arise from a read error, as a much more abundant clone is one base away. The chain uses TRBV2 and TRBJ2-7, with a weak D call TRBD1 (6 bases). The CDR3 sequence is 15 residues long. Germline-derived CDR1 and CDR2 are SNHLY and FYNNEI. CDR3 protein: CASSSDRLLSYEPYF. CDR3 DNA sequence: TGTGCCAGCAGTTCGGACAGACTTCTTTCCTACGAGCCGTACTTC. Based on the CDR3 plus reference TRBV2 and TRBJ2-7, the full variable domain is EPEVTQTPSHQVTQMGQEVILRCVPISNHLYFYWYRQILGQKVEFLVSFYNNEISEKSEIFDDQFSVERPDGSNFTLKIRSTKLEDSAMYFCASSSDRLLSYEPYFGPGTRLTVT.

At least ten counts were recorded for this clonotype. The rearrangement uses TRBV6-1 and TRBJ2-5; a possible D gene is TRBD2 (5 bases). CDR3 length: 16 amino acids. CDR1 is MNHNS and CDR2 is SASEGT in the germline V gene. Trimming pared 7 bases from V and 1 base from J, leaving 19 bases between. CDR3 amino acids: CASMRNGLGAQETQYF. The CDR3 bases are TGTGCCAGCATGAGGAACGGACTCGGAGCCCAAGAGACCCAGTACTTC.

This clonotype was recorded many times. This rearrangement joins TRBV7-8 to TRBJ1-1; no reliable D call. With 5 bases removed from V and 0 bases from J, the gap between germline ends came to 13 bases. The CDR3 spans 15 residues. Germline V gene data show CDR1 as SGHVS and CDR2 as FQNEAQ. DNA for the CDR3: TGTGCCAGCAGCCGCATGGCGGGGATGAACACTGAAGCTTTCTTT. This translates into CASSRMAGMNTEAFF.

This clonotype was counted at least ten times. The CDR3: CASSIAPLARSYNEQFF. The CDR3 nucleotides read TGTGCCAGTAGTATAGCGCCTCTAGCCCGCTCCTACAATGAGCAGTTCTTC. The chain joins TRBV19 to TRBJ2-1, with D perhaps matching TRBD2 (5 bases). The germline V gene encodes CDR1 LNHDA and CDR2 SQIVND (reference sequence). The CDR3 loop spans 17 amino acids. Trimming pared 1 base from V and 0 bases from J, leaving 13 bases between. Together with reference TRBV19 and TRBJ2-1, the CDR3 gives the full variable domain: DGGITQSPKYLFRKEGQNVTLSCEQNLNHDAMYWYRQDPGQGLRLIYYSQIVNDFQKGDIAEGYSVSREKKESFPLTVTSAQKNPTAFYLCASSIAPLARSYNEQFFGPGTRLTVL.

This clonotype was recorded at least ten times. The V and J genes are TRBV20-1 and TRBJ1-1; D call uncertain. Deletions cut 0 bases from V and 0 bases from J, with 11 bases between. This CDR3 has 15 amino acids. Looked up from germline, CDR1 is DFQATT and CDR2 is SNEGSKA (reference sequence). CDR3 nucleotides: TGCAGTGCTAGAGACTACAGAAGACTGAACACTGAAGCTTTCTTT. It is translated as CSARDYRRLNTEAFF.

The genes are TRBV2 and TRBJ1-5; 8 bases agree with TRBD1. The germline V gene encodes CDR1 SNHLY and CDR2 FYNNEI. Losses at the gene ends were 5 bases for V and 1 base for J; bases not matched to a gene: 4. This CDR3 is 15 amino acids long. CDR3 sequence: CASSLDRGSNQPQHF. In DNA, the CDR3 is TGTGCCAGCAGTCTAGACAGGGGAAGCAATCAGCCCCAGCATTTT.

In its sample, this clonotype was seen once. This chain connects TRBV2 to TRBJ2-1; TRBD2 matches at 12 bases. V shed 6 bases and J 7 bases; nucleotides not matched to a gene: 7. Germline lookup yields CDR1 SNHLY and CDR2 FYNNEI. The CDR3 loop spans 15 amino acids. CDR3 loop: CASSPTSGRINEQFF. CDR3 coding DNA: TGTGCCAGCAGCCCTACTAGCGGGAGGATAAATGAGCAGTTCTTC.

In this sample, this clonotype turned up many times. V and J are TRBV4-1 and TRBJ2-1, with no clear D. Germline V gene sequence: CDR1 MGHRA, CDR2 YSYEKL. V lost 0 bases and J 5 bases, leaving 5 bases between the germline ends. This CDR3 is built from 13 residues. As DNA, the CDR3 is TGCGCCAGCAGCCAAGACAGAGACAATGAGCAGTTCTTC. Translating gives CASSQDRDNEQFF.

This clonotype has a count of ten or more. The chain has TRBV5-6 and TRBJ2-5; 7 bases agree with TRBD1. CDR3 size: 14 residues. The V and J ends lost 0 bases and 5 bases, in that order; junction bases with no gene match: 4. Germline loops: CDR1 SGHDT, CDR2 YYEEEE. The CDR3: CASSLETGSETQYF. In DNA, the CDR3 is TGTGCCAGCAGCTTGGAGACAGGGTCGGAGACCCAGTACTTC.